This TCR beta chain was sequenced in a study of blood T cell repertoires in COVID-19. For the study at large: T cells, B-cell-depleted T cells, or PBMCs supplied cDNA or gDNA.

Authors' methods: Estimates of nucleated cell counts were drawn from the amplification of reference gene primers. Sequencing was performed with immunoSEQ multiplex PCR; in TCRdb, only in-frame clones are kept and a portion is missing. D and trimming were read from the DNA, whereas the V and J calls and clone size are those reported in that table. The data contain approximately 280,000 clones, approximately 90% of them singletons. V was clipped by 4 bases and J by 5 bases; unmatched bases: 12. The CDR3 sequence is 16 residues long. CDR1 and CDR2 (germline): SEHNR, FQNEAQ (reference sequence). The chain employs TRBV7-9 and TRBJ1-2; 8 positions agree with TRBD1. The sample consisted of PBMCs or T cells enriched from blood (not recorded which). The receptor was isolated from a woman in her forties who had recovered from COVID-19. The CDR3 protein is CASSWDGQGRGYGYTF. In nucleotides, the CDR3 is TGTGCCAGCAGCTGGGACGGACAGGGAAGGGGGTATGGCTACACCTTC.